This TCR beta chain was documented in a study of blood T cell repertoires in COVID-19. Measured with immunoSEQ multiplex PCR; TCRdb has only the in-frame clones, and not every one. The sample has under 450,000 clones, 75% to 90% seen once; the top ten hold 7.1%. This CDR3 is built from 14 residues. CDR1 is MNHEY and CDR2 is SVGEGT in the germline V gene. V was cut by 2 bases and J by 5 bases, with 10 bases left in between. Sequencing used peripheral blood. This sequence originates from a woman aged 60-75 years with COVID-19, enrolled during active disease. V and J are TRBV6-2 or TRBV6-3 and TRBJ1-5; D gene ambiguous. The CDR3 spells CASSYVGGYQPQHF. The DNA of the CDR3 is TGTGCCAGCAGTTACGTCGGCGGTTATCAGCCCCAGCATTTT.